Listed below are T cell receptor beta chains from one sample, sequenced in a study of blood T cell repertoires in COVID-19. Assay used: immunoSEQ multiplex PCR; TCRdb lists only in-frame clones, some missing. Of roughly 95,000 clones in the sample, approximately 80% were seen once. Sequencing used peripheral blood. These TCRs come from a human donor in a cohort sampled during active COVID-19. CDR3s include the opening cysteine and the closing phenylalanine or tryptophan. A row's size may be missing; if present it is once, few, many or a size class.

>17|NA|TRBJ2-3|TRBV29-1
CSVENPGQGAFTDTQYF
>13|NA|TRBJ1-1|TRBV6-5
CASSYEGDTEAFF
>18|NA|TRBJ2-1|TRBV5-4
CASSNGLAGGSSYNEQFF
>14|NA|TRBJ2-1|TRBV5-1
CASTVLAGNNEQFF
>13|NA|TRBJ2-3|TRBV5-1
CASSLDGADTQYF
>14|NA|TRBJ2-1|TRBV28
CASKAGGRDNEQFF
>14|NA|TRBJ1-1|TRBV28
CASSNEGQYTEAFF
>14|NA|TRBJ1-2|TRBV6-1
CASSEGGGWDGYTF
>17|once|TRBJ1-1|TRBV11-2
CASSSADRGNLNTEAFF
>14|NA|TRBJ2-2|TRBV3-1/TRBV3-2
CASSQGGQVGELFF
>19|NA|TRBJ2-1|TRBV11-2
CASSLYRGERGKEYNEQFF
>15|NA|TRBJ2-5|TRBV20-1
CSASGLAGEEETQYF
>14|NA|TRBJ2-1|TRBV10-2
CASTLTGGSNEQFF
>15|NA|TRBJ2-1|TRBV7-3
CASSLLAGLLNEQFF
>14|few|TRBJ1-1|TRBV7-2
CASSRDLLNTEAFF
>16|NA|TRBJ2-3|TRBV18
CASSPRLGASGDTQYF
>15|NA|TRBJ2-5|TRBV5-6
CASTKSGTGFWDQYF
>15|NA|TRBJ2-3|TRBV10-3
CAISDGTSSTDTQYF
>19|NA|TRBJ2-3|TRBV6-2/TRBV6-3
CASSWGLAGGPGQADAQYF
>15|NA|TRBJ2-1|TRBV5-1
CASTDRGQSYNEQFF
>17|NA|TRBJ2-6|TRBV10-3
CAISDLQVLTGANVLTF
>12|NA|TRBJ1-2|TRBV6-5
CASSYARGSYTF
>12|NA|TRBJ1-1|TRBV3-1/TRBV3-2
CASSQERRVAFF
>17|NA|TRBJ2-3|TRBV6-6
CASSPWTSGRALDTQYF
>15|NA|TRBJ1-1|TRBV7-8
CASSLRQQRNTEAFF
>16|NA|TRBJ1-5|TRBV10-2
CASRAGTGGQIQPQHF
>17|once|TRBJ1-1|TRBV28
CASLRNPGRGHVTEAFF
>16|NA|TRBJ2-2|TRBV21-1
CASSELGTGVTGELFF
>12|NA|TRBJ1-1|TRBV5-1
CASSFRTGEAFF